Each of the 20 T cell receptor beta chains below was sequenced from the same sample in a study of shared clonotypes between healthy human individuals. The table came from immunoSEQ multiplex PCR; TCRdb's copy has only in-frame clones and leaves some out. The sample lists more than 1.2 million clones; 98% to 99% were seen once. Sequencing was carried out using naive CD4+ T cells sorted from blood. The subset denotes: CD45RA+ positively selected. The receptors derive from a man aged 25 to 40 in good health.

The rearrangement links TRBV30 to TRBJ1-2; weak D call: TRBD1 (5 bases). CDR1 and CDR2 from the germline V gene are GTSNPN and SVGIG (reference sequence). The CDR3 runs 12 residues. V gave up 1 base and J gave up 4 bases, with 7 bases separating them. The CDR3 here is CAWSAGGYGYTF. In DNA form, the CDR3 reads TGTGCCTGGAGTGCGGGGGGCTATGGCTACACCTTC.

The chain joins TRBV9 to TRBJ2-3; the match to TRBD1 covers 8 bases. V was clipped by 2 bases and J by 3 bases; unmatched bases: 11. The CDR3 is 17 residues long. Looked up from germline, CDR1 is SGDLS and CDR2 is YYNGEE. CDR3 region: CASSVSGQGIGTDTQYF. The CDR3 nucleotides are TGTGCCAGCAGCGTTAGTGGACAGGGTATCGGTACAGATACGCAGTATTTT.

The CDR3 nucleotides are TGTGCCACCGTATTCGGGGGAGACAAAAACAATGAGCAGTTCTTC. This codes for CATVFGGDKNNEQFF. V usage is TRBV10-3 and J usage is TRBJ2-1, with D tentatively TRBD2 (6 bases). Between the trimmed V and J ends, which lost 10 bases and 5 bases, there was a span of 21 bases. The CDR3 has 15 residues. CDR1 and CDR2 (germline): ENHRY, SYGVKD.

The V call is TRBV9, the J call TRBJ1-3; unclear D gene. The CDR3 has 14 residues. Per the germline V gene, CDR1 is SGDLS and CDR2 is YYNGEE. The V end was cut by 4 bases, the J end by 6 bases, with 14 bases between. The CDR3 loop reads CASSRAREQNTIYF. The CDR3 nucleotides are TGTGCCAGCAGCAGGGCCAGAGAACAAAACACCATATATTTT. Filled out from reference TRBV9 and TRBJ1-3, the complete variable domain reads DSGVTQTPKHLITATGQRVTLRCSPRSGDLSVYWYQQSLDQGLQFLIQYYNGEERAKGNILERFSAQQFPDLHSELNLSSLELGDSALYFCASSRAREQNTIYFGEGSWLTVV.

This clone was seen a single time. The J gene is TRBJ2-7, the V gene TRBV29-1; D possibly matches TRBD1 or TRBD2 (5 bases each). The CDR3 spans 10 residues. Trimming stripped 5 bases from V and 6 bases from J, with 8 bases between. In germline, CDR1 is SQVTM, CDR2 ANQGSEA. The CDR3 coding sequence is TGCAGCGTTATTGGGGGCGAGCAGTACTTC. It is translated as CSVIGGEQYF.

V gene TRBV6-1 combines with J gene TRBJ2-7, with TRBD1 matching 7 bases. From germline, CDR1 is MNHNS and CDR2 SASEGT. The CDR3 is made up of 14 amino acids. V gave up 7 bases and J gave up 2 bases; unmatched junction bases: 8. The CDR3 reads CASIRQGRAYEQYF. CDR3 DNA: TGTGCCAGCATAAGACAGGGAAGGGCCTACGAGCAGTACTTC.

CDR3 region: CASKKEAYYNEQFF. The CDR3 coding sequence is TGTGCCAGCAAGAAGGAGGCTTACTACAATGAGCAGTTCTTC. The chain couples TRBV27 to TRBJ2-1; perhaps TRBD2 as D (5 bases). This CDR3 region has 14 residues. Germline assignment: CDR1 MNHEY and CDR2 SMNVEV (reference sequence). Trimming took off 7 bases at V and 3 bases at J, with 13 bases between the two ends.

The rearrangement links TRBV7-8 to TRBJ2-1; the D gene is possibly TRBD2 (6 bases). CDR1 is SGHVS and CDR2 is FQNEAQ in the germline V gene. The CDR3 loop spans 16 amino acids. Trimming pared 6 bases from V and 1 base from J, leaving 16 bases between. The DNA for the CDR3 is TGTGCCAGCAGAGCCGACCGAGGACTATCCTACAATGAGCAGTTCTTC. Protein sequence: CASRADRGLSYNEQFF.

V is TRBV5-1 and J is TRBJ2-3; TRBD2 matches 8 bases. The germline CDR1 and CDR2 sequences are SGHRS and YFSETQ. Unmatched junction bases numbered 10, after V lost 6 bases and J lost 4 bases. This CDR3 region has 15 residues. The CDR3, as DNA: TGCGCCAGCAATACCGGGACTAGTATTCCAGATACGCAGTATTTT. It codes for CASNTGTSIPDTQYF.

The CDR3: CASSTRDRGTPRPTDTQYF. Written as DNA, the CDR3 is TGTGCCAGCAGCACACGGGACAGGGGGACACCTCGACCCACAGATACGCAGTATTTT. The chain recombines TRBV7-7 with TRBJ2-3; 11 bases line up with TRBD1. The germline V gene encodes CDR1 SSHAT and CDR2 FNYEAQ (reference sequence). The CDR3 spans 19 residues. J lost 2 bases, V lost 5 bases, and 15 bases had no gene match.

This chain connects TRBV9 to TRBJ1-5; 9 bases line up with TRBD1. Germline-derived CDR1 and CDR2 are SGDLS and YYNGEE. The CDR3 loop spans 14 amino acids. The V gene end was trimmed by 4 bases and the J gene end by 7 bases; junction bases not matched to a gene: 6. Here the CDR3 DNA reads TGTGCCAGCAGCCGGACAGGGGATGGGCAGCCCCAGCATTTT. It specifies CASSRTGDGQPQHF.

CDR3 protein: CASSLTDRAYGYTF. CDR3 sequence (DNA): TGTGCCAGCAGCTTAACAGACAGGGCGTATGGCTACACCTTC. This chain links TRBV7-8 with TRBJ1-2; the match to TRBD1 covers 7 bases. CDR1 is SGHVS and CDR2 is FQNEAQ in the germline V gene. CDR3 size: 14 residues. Unmatched junction bases numbered 5, after V lost 2 bases and J lost 5 bases.

The chain couples TRBV7-9 to TRBJ1-1, with 7 bases identical to TRBD1. The CDR3 loop spans 16 amino acids. The germline V gene encodes CDR1 SEHNR and CDR2 FQNEAQ (reference sequence). Trimming removed 4 bases from V and 0 bases from J; junction bases left unmatched: 8. The CDR3 loop is CASSSEYRGLNTEAFF. The CDR3 bases are TGTGCCAGCAGCTCCGAGTACAGGGGACTGAACACTGAAGCTTTCTTT.

The rearrangement uses TRBV19 and TRBJ1-2; tentative D call: TRBD1 (6 bases). Per germline, CDR1 LNHDA and CDR2 SQIVND (reference sequence). The V end was cut by 3 bases, the J end by 13 bases, with 24 bases between. The CDR3 is 15 amino acids. In DNA form, the CDR3 reads TGTGCCAGTAGTATGATCTTGGGACAAGGATCCCCCCCCACCTTC. The encoded protein is CASSMILGQGSPPTF.

The J gene is TRBJ2-1, the V gene TRBV5-8, with D possibly being TRBD2 (6 bases). CDR3 length equals 14 residues. Germline loops: CDR1 SGHTS, CDR2 YDEGEE. The V gene lost 4 bases and the J gene lost 1 base, with 9 bases spanning the gap. For the CDR3, the DNA is TGTGCCAGCAGCGGGGGGTTATCCTACAATGAGCAGTTCTTC. This codes for CASSGGLSYNEQFF. Drawing the rest from reference TRBV5-8 and TRBJ2-1, the complete variable domain is EAGVTQSPTHLIKTRGQQATLRCSPISGHTSVYWYQQALGLGLQFLLWYDEGEERNRGNFPPRFSGRQFPNYSSELNVNALELEDSALYLCASSGGLSYNEQFFGPGTRLTVL.

V is TRBV19 and J is TRBJ1-1, with no clear D. CDR1 is LNHDA, CDR2 SQIVND, per germline (reference sequence). The CDR3 runs 11 residues. V lost 5 bases and J 11 bases, leaving 12 bases between the germline ends. For the CDR3, the DNA is TGTGCCAGTAGTCCCGGGATCCTGGCTTTCTTT. The encoded protein is CASSPGILAFF.

This clone was recorded once. The same CDR3 is also encoded by other DNA sequences in this sample. This chain links TRBV9 with TRBJ1-4; no reliable D call. CDR1 and CDR2 from the germline V gene are SGDLS and YYNGEE. Trimming removed 3 bases from V and 7 bases from J, with 7 bases in between. This CDR3 region has 12 residues. The CDR3 DNA is TGTGCCAGCAGCGCCGTAGGTGAAAAACTGTTTTTT. It is translated as CASSAVGEKLFF.

The genes are TRBV18 and TRBJ1-5; D gene uncertain. The CDR3 loop spans 16 amino acids. Per germline, CDR1 KGHSH and CDR2 LQKENI. V dropped 3 bases and J dropped 4 bases, with 16 bases sitting between them. DNA of the CDR3: TGTGCCAGCTCACCGGGAAGGGCGGATTGGAATCAGCCCCAGCATTTT. Translated, it gives CASSPGRADWNQPQHF.

Comments on this clone: Other DNA sequences in this specimen translate into the identical CDR3. The CDR3, as DNA: TGTGCCAGCAGCTTACTCTCGGGGTCCGGCAATGAGCAGTTCTTC. Its protein is CASSLLSGSGNEQFF. The chain combines TRBV7-9 with TRBJ2-1; D might be TRBD2 (5 bases). The CDR3 extends over 15 amino acids. CDR1 SEHNR and CDR2 FQNEAQ come from the germline V gene (reference sequence). V lost 2 bases to trimming and J lost 6 bases, with 14 bases between them.

The chain couples TRBV2 to TRBJ2-1; 7 bases match TRBD2. Germline CDR1 and CDR2: SNHLY and FYNNEI. The V segment lost 3 bases and the J segment 4 bases; nucleotides outside the gene matches: 6. CDR3 length: 15 residues. The chain's CDR3 is CASSDRASGYNEQFF. In DNA, the CDR3 is TGTGCCAGCAGTGATAGGGCTAGCGGATACAATGAGCAGTTCTTC. Together with reference TRBV2 and TRBJ2-1, the CDR3 gives the full variable domain: EPEVTQTPSHQVTQMGQEVILRCVPISNHLYFYWYRQILGQKVEFLVSFYNNEISEKSEIFDDQFSVERPDGSNFTLKIRSTKLEDSAMYFCASSDRASGYNEQFFGPGTRLTVL.